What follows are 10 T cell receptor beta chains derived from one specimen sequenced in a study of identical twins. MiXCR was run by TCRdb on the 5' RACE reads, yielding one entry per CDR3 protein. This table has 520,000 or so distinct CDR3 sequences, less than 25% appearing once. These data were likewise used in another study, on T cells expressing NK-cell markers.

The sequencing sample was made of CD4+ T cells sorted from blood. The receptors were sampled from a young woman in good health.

The CDR3 bases are TGTGCCAGCAGTTTATACCAGGGGATGGCGAACACTGAAGCTTTCTTT. It encodes CASSLYQGMANTEAFF. V and J are TRBV12-3 or TRBV12-4 and TRBJ1-1; maybe TRBD1 (6 bases). Trimming shortened V by 2 bases and J by 1 base, and 14 bases separated the two germline ends. The CDR3 is made up of 16 amino acids.

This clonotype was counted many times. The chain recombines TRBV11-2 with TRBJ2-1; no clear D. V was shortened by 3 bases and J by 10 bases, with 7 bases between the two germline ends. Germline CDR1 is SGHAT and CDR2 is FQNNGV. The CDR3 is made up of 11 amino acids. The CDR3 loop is CASSLWTEQFF. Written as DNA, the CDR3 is TGTGCCAGCAGCTTGTGGACGGAGCAGTTCTTC.

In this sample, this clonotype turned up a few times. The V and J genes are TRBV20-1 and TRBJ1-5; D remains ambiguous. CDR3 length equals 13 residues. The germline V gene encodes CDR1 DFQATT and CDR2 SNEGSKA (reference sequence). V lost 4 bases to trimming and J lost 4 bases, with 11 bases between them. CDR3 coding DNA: TGCAGTGCTACAGTGGTAGAGAATCAGCCCCAGCATTTT. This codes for CSATVVENQPQHF.

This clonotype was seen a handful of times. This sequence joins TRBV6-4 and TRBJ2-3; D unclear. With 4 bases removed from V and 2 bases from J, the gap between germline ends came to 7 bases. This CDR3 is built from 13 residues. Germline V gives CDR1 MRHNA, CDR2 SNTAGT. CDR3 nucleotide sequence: TGTGCCAGCAGTGTGTTTTACACAGATACGCAGTATTTT. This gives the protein CASSVFYTDTQYF.

CDR3 amino acids: CASRGLAGVGTDTQYF. DNA for the CDR3: TGTGCCAGTAGAGGACTAGCGGGAGTCGGCACAGATACGCAGTATTTT. The chain employs TRBV19 and TRBJ2-3; 13 bases match TRBD2. Germline V gene lookup returns CDR1 LNHDA and CDR2 SQIVND (reference sequence). The CDR3 has 16 residues. The junction had 4 bases not matched to a gene; V was cut back by 6 bases and J by 1 base.

CDR3 in DNA: TGTGCCAGCAGTTTATTGCTCCCTTCACCCCTCCACTTT. It is translated as CASSLLLPSPLHF. The V gene is TRBV12-3 or TRBV12-4, the J gene TRBJ1-6; D is uncertain. The V end was cut by 2 bases, the J end by 9 bases, with 8 bases between. This CDR3 is 13 amino acids long.

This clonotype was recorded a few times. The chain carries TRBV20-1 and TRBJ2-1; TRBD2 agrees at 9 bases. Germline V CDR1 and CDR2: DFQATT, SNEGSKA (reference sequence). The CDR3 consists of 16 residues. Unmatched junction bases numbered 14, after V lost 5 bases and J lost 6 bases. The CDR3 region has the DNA TGCAGTGCTCAGAGGGGGACTAGCAATCCCCTCAATGAGCAGTTCTTC. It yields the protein CSAQRGTSNPLNEQFF.

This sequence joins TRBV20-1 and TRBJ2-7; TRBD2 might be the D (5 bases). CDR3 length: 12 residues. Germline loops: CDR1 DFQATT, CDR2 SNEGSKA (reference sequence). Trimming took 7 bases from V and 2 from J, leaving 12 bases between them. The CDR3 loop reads CSVGSGAYEQYF. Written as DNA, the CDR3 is TGCAGTGTCGGGTCCGGGGCCTACGAGCAGTACTTC.

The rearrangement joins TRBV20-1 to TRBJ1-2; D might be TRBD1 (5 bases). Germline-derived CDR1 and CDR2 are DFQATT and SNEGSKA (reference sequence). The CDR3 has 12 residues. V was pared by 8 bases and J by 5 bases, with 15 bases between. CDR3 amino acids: CSSATGGYGYTF. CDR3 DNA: TGCAGTTCAGCTACCGGGGGATATGGCTACACCTTC.

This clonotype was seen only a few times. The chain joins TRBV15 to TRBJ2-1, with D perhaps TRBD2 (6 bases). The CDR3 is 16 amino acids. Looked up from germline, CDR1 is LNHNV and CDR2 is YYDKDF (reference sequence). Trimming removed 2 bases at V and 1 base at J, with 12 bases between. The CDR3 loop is CATSRPTGVSYNEQFF. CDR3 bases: TGTGCCACCAGCAGACCGACGGGGGTGTCCTACAATGAGCAGTTCTTC. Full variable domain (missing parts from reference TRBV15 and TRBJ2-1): DAMVIQNPRYQVTQFGKPVTLSCSQTLNHNVMYWYQQKSSQAPKLLFHYYDKDFNNEADTPDNFQSRRPNTSFCFLDIRSPGLGDTAMYLCATSRPTGVSYNEQFFGPGTRLTVL.